This T cell receptor (beta chain) came from a study of CD4 and CD8 cells across lung adenocarcinoma regions. Donors had localized lung adenocarcinoma, a non-small cell lung cancer. This clonotype was counted ten times or more. V was trimmed by 3 bases and J by 6 bases, leaving 10 bases between them. Germline assignment: CDR1 LGHNA and CDR2 YNFKEQ. CDR3 length: 13 amino acids. TCRdb passed the PCR reads through MiXCR, listing each CDR3 protein once. The sample records some 8,000 distinct CDR3 sequences, 45% to 55% being singletons. The sample comprised CD8+ T cells from the center of a lung tumor. The genes are TRBV4-2 and TRBJ2-3; D not certain. The origin of this receptor is a male donor with lung adenocarcinoma. The CD4 and CD8 labels of this study may be unreliable. This CDR3 is CASSHVVDDTQYF. The CDR3, as DNA: TGTGCCAGCAGCCACGTAGTCGATGATACGCAGTATTTT.